A selection of T cell receptor beta chains follows, all from one sample in a study of cytomegalovirus exposure and HLA in healthy donors. The method was immunoSEQ multiplex PCR; TCRdb's version includes in-frame clones alone and lacks a portion of them. This table has under 200,000 clones, 81% appearing once. The sample was PBMCs. Receptors originate from a man aged 50-60 years in good health and CMV-seropositive. The CDR3 runs from the conserved cysteine through the conserved F or W. The D gene is left open where the match is weak. Clone size is stated in some rows and not others, as once, few, many or a class when expanded.

d_gene | abundance | j_gene | v_gene | CDR3nt | CDR3aa
- | - | TRBJ2-5 | TRBV4-1 | TGCGCCAGCAGCCAAGACGGACAGCGGGAGACCCAGTACTTC | CASSQDGQRETQYF
TRBD1 | - | TRBJ1-6 | TRBV5-1 | TGCGCCAGCAGCCTGGACAGGGGTTCACCCCTCCACTTT | CASSLDRGSPLHF
- | - | TRBJ2-2 | TRBV4-3 | TGCGCCAGCAGATTGTCGGTGAACACCGGGGAGCTGTTTTTT | CASRLSVNTGELFF
TRBD1 | - | TRBJ2-7 | TRBV10-2 | TGCGCCAGCAGGGACAGGGATATACCCTACGAGCAGTACTTC | CASRDRDIPYEQYF
TRBD1 | few | TRBJ1-4 | TRBV27 | TGTGCCAGCAGACGAGGGACAGCTAATGAAAAACTGTTTTTT | CASRRGTANEKLFF
- | once | TRBJ2-3 | TRBV5-1 | TGCGCCAGCAGAGAGGGAGATACGCAGTATTTT | CASREGDTQYF
TRBD2 | - | TRBJ2-7 | TRBV7-9 | TGTGCCAGCAGCCCCCTAGCGGGGGGCTACGAGCAGTACTTC | CASSPLAGGYEQYF
TRBD2 | - | TRBJ2-3 | TRBV4-2 | TGTGCCAGCAGCCAACAAGCCGGGACTAGCGGGATCGGCACAGATACGCAGTATTTT | CASSQQAGTSGIGTDTQYF
- | once | TRBJ1-2 | TRBV30 | TGTGCCTGGAGTGTATCGGGCTATGGCTACACCTTC | CAWSVSGYGYTF
TRBD2 | once | TRBJ2-1 | TRBV4-3 | TGCGCCAGCAGCCAATATAGCGGGAGTTTTGAGCAGTTCTTC | CASSQYSGSFEQFF
- | - | TRBJ2-7 | TRBV10-1 | TGCGCCAGCAGACCCGATAGTTTCTACGAGCAGTACTTC | CASRPDSFYEQYF